These 15 T cell receptor beta chains were all obtained from the same sample, sequenced in a study of CD8+ T cells in alopecia areata. The authors extracted RNA and reverse transcribed it into cDNA as the sequencing template. Produced via immunoSEQ multiplex PCR; TCRdb's table is partial and in-frame only. This table has 45,000 to 70,000 clones, 96% appearing once. Sequenced material: CD8+ T cells sorted from blood, taken at week 0. The receptors were gathered from a human donor with alopecia areata.

The chain uses TRBV6-1 and TRBJ2-7, with unresolved D. Trimming stripped 2 bases from V and 0 bases from J, with 5 bases between. Germline CDR1 reads MNHNS; CDR2 reads SASEGT. CDR3 size: 13 residues. In DNA form, the CDR3 reads TGTGCCAGCAGTGAAACTGGCTCCTACGAGCAGTACTTC. Protein product: CASSETGSYEQYF.

This chain links TRBV10-2 with TRBJ1-5; 8 positions match TRBD1. J was trimmed by 1 base and V by 5 bases; bases with no gene match: 4. In germline, CDR1 is WSHSY, CDR2 SAAADI. This CDR3 is built from 15 residues. CDR3 sequence: CASSSTGGSNQPQHF. CDR3 nucleotides: TGCGCCAGCAGTAGTACAGGGGGGAGCAATCAGCCCCAGCATTTT.

V usage is TRBV4-1 and J usage is TRBJ2-7; D remains unclear. CDR3 length equals 15 residues. V was pared by 4 bases and J by 0 bases, with 13 bases between. The germline gives CDR1 MGHRA, CDR2 YSYEKL. This CDR3 reads CASSREDSPSYEQYF. The CDR3 DNA reads TGCGCCAGCAGCCGAGAAGACTCCCCCTCCTACGAGCAGTACTTC.

The chain recombines TRBV7-6 with TRBJ1-5, with D unresolved. The V gene lost 2 bases and the J gene lost 4 bases, with 12 bases spanning the gap. Germline V gene lookup returns CDR1 SGHVS and CDR2 FNYEAQ. The CDR3 spans 15 residues. In DNA, the CDR3 is TGTGCCAGCAGCTTAAGGGCAGGACTTAATCAGCCCCAGCATTTT. Its protein product is CASSLRAGLNQPQHF.

The CDR3: CASSFRGGSQPQHF. CDR3 sequence (DNA): TGTGCCAGCAGTTTCAGGGGGGGAAGTCAGCCCCAGCATTTT. This sequence joins TRBV27 and TRBJ1-5; 7 nucleotides agree with TRBD1. The CDR3 sequence is 14 residues long. V trimming: 3 bases; J trimming: 6 bases; junction bases outside the gene matches: 5. In germline, CDR1 is MNHEY, CDR2 SMNVEV (reference sequence).

The sample holds a few counts of this clone. The J gene is TRBJ2-7, the V gene TRBV10-3; D possibly corresponds to TRBD1 (5 bases). Trimming cost V 2 bases and J 3 bases, with 8 bases left between them. Looked up from germline, CDR1 is ENHRY and CDR2 is SYGVKD. The CDR3 contains 13 residues. The CDR3 nucleotides read TGTGCCATCAGTGAGGCAGGGCTCTACGAGCAGTACTTC. Amino acids: CAISEAGLYEQYF.

The chain links TRBV27 to TRBJ2-7, with a weak D call TRBD1 (5 bases). The V gene lost 6 bases and the J gene lost 0 bases, with 15 bases spanning the gap. The length of the CDR3 is 15 residues. CDR1 is MNHEY and CDR2 is SMNVEV in the germline V gene (reference sequence). The DNA of the CDR3 is TGTGCCAGCAGCCAAGTGGTGGACAACTCCTACGAGCAGTACTTC. Translation gives CASSQVVDNSYEQYF.

This chain joins TRBV7-9 and TRBJ2-5, with 8 bases identical to TRBD2. Losses at the gene ends were 1 base for V and 5 bases for J; bases not matched to a gene: 9. Germline CDR1 and CDR2: SEHNR and FQNEAQ (reference sequence). CDR3 length equals 16 residues. Written as DNA, the CDR3 is TGTGCCAGCAGCTTAGGTCATCAGGGCGGGGGGGAGACCCAGTACTTC. It is translated as CASSLGHQGGGETQYF. The variable domain in full, with the rest retrieved from reference TRBV7-9 and TRBJ2-5, is DTGVSQNPRHKITKRGQNVTFRCDPISEHNRLYWYRQTLGQGPEFLTYFQNEAQLEKSRLLSDRFSAERPKGSFSTLEIQRTEQGDSAMYLCASSLGHQGGGETQYFGPGTRLLVL.

This rearrangement joins TRBV6-1 to TRBJ2-3, with D hard to call. Deletions cut 6 bases from V and 7 bases from J, with 8 bases between. From germline, CDR1 is MNHNS and CDR2 SASEGT. This CDR3 has 11 amino acids. In DNA form, the CDR3 reads TGTGCCAGCAGGATGATACATACGCAGTATTTT. Translating it yields CASRMIHTQYF.

This chain connects TRBV19 to TRBJ2-6; no firm D call. The CDR3 is 15 residues long. Trimming removed 3 bases at V and 2 bases at J, with 8 bases between. The germline V gene has CDR1 LNHDA and CDR2 SQIVND (reference sequence). The CDR3 protein is CASSMSGAGANVLTF. CDR3 nucleotides: TGTGCCAGTAGTATGTCGGGTGCTGGGGCCAACGTCCTGACTTTC.

This chain connects TRBV7-9 to TRBJ1-1, with D perhaps matching TRBD1 (6 bases). CDR3 length: 15 residues. V lost 5 bases and J 0 bases, leaving 13 bases between the germline ends. The germline V gene has CDR1 SEHNR and CDR2 FQNEAQ (reference sequence). Written as DNA, the CDR3 is TGTGCCAGCAGCGCCGTAGGGGGGGTGAACACTGAAGCTTTCTTT. Residues: CASSAVGGVNTEAFF.

The rearrangement links TRBV5-6 to TRBJ1-1, with TRBD1 as a possible D gene (5 bases). The CDR3 covers 14 residues. Trimming cost V 0 bases and J 1 base, with 7 bases left between them. Germline V lookup: CDR1 SGHDT, CDR2 YYEEEE. The CDR3 DNA sequence: TGTGCCAGCAGCTTGGTCAGGGCGAACACTGAAGCTTTCTTT. Its translation is CASSLVRANTEAFF.

The rearrangement links TRBV7-9 to TRBJ2-5; D is ambiguous. Germline V gives CDR1 SEHNR, CDR2 FQNEAQ (reference sequence). The ends were cut back, 1 base at V and 0 bases at J, with 3 bases in the middle. CDR3 size: 13 residues. For the CDR3, the DNA is TGTGCCAGCAGCTTAGAGTACCAAGAGACCCAGTACTTC. It is translated as CASSLEYQETQYF.

The V and J genes are TRBV10-3 and TRBJ1-6; 8 bases are a match to TRBD1. The ends lost 2 bases at V and 7 bases at J; junction bases unmatched: 4. Germline V lookup: CDR1 ENHRY, CDR2 SYGVKD. The CDR3 length is 15 residues. The CDR3 nucleotides read TGTGCCATCAGTGAGAGAGGGGACAGGAATTCACCCCTCCACTTT. Protein sequence: CAISERGDRNSPLHF.

The chain couples TRBV20-1 to TRBJ2-7; no clear D. Germline loops: CDR1 DFQATT, CDR2 SNEGSKA (reference sequence). This CDR3 comprises 11 residues. Deletions cut 7 bases from V and 0 bases from J, with 7 bases between. This CDR3 reads CSGVTSYEQYF. CDR3 nucleotides: TGCAGTGGTGTTACCTCCTACGAGCAGTACTTC.